This T cell receptor beta chain came from a study of Ad26.COV2.S vaccination and SARS-CoV-2 variants. General study points: A substantial breadth of spike-specific CD8+ and CD4+ T cell responses after vaccination has been reported. The TCR-based breadth and depth measures might underestimate overall T cell responses.

V was trimmed by 4 bases and J by 4 bases, leaving 19 bases between them. Germline lookup yields CDR1 LGHDT and CDR2 YNNKEL (reference sequence). The CDR3 covers 16 residues. TCRdb's table, derived via immunoSEQ multiplex PCR, lists solely in-frame clones and lacks some. In the table there are 350,000 to 450,000 clones, about 83% of which are singletons. The treatment was: approximately 18 received Ad26.COV2.S at low or high dose, single or two shots; 5 received placebo; per-sample allocation not given. Sampling occurred on day 63 after the first vaccine or placebo injection. Details on this clone: What it recognizes is unknown.

This sequence was found in a person aged 18 to 59 who received the Ad26.COV2.S COVID-19 vaccine or a placebo. J is TRBJ1-2 and V is TRBV3-1 (or the pseudogene TRBV3-2); D perhaps matches TRBD1 (5 bases). The sample consisted of peripheral blood, taken in a trial of Ad26.COV2.S vaccine versus placebo. As DNA, the CDR3 is TGTGCCAGCAGCCGGGACCTTGGATTCCCTCTCTATGGCTACACCTTC. Amino acid sequence: CASSRDLGFPLYGYTF.